The 25 T cell receptor beta chains below come from one sample, sequenced in a study of blood T cell repertoires in COVID-19. Sequencing used immunoSEQ multiplex PCR; TCRdb keeps in-frame clones, though not all of them. Here the sample spans roughly 220,000 clones, under 90% being singletons. Material: peripheral blood. The receptor source for this set is a man aged 30 to 39 with active or convalescent COVID-19.

This chain connects TRBV5-1 to TRBJ2-1; 9 positions agree with TRBD2. J was trimmed by 0 bases and V by 3 bases; bases with no gene match: 19. In germline, CDR1 is SGHRS, CDR2 YFSETQ. There are 21 residues in the CDR3. The CDR3 DNA reads as TGCGCCAGCAGCTACCCTAAAGGTAGCGGGAGACTACTAAGCTCCTACAATGAGCAGTTCTTC. Its translation: CASSYPKGSGRLLSSYNEQFF.

To note about this clone: In the same sample, other DNA sequences code for this CDR3. The chain recombines TRBV2 with TRBJ2-6; no clear D gene. Trimming removed 4 bases at V and 4 bases at J, with 2 bases between. Germline V CDR1 and CDR2: SNHLY, FYNNEI. CDR3 length: 12 amino acids. CDR3 loop: CASSAGANVLTF. The CDR3 nucleotides are TGTGCCAGCAGTGCAGGGGCCAACGTCCTGACTTTC.

The J gene is TRBJ2-7, the V gene TRBV11-1; 10 nucleotides align to TRBD1. The CDR3 consists of 14 residues. Germline assignment: CDR1 SGHAT and CDR2 FQDESV (reference sequence). V shed 5 bases, J shed 2 bases, and the junction held 3 bases outside the gene matches. The CDR3 nucleotides are TGTGCCAGCAGCCCCGGGACAGGGGCCTACGAGCAGTACTTC. It is translated as CASSPGTGAYEQYF.

With respect to this clone: Other DNA sequences in this sample translate to the same CDR3. The chain is built from TRBV18 and TRBJ1-2; D remains unclear. V was shortened by 2 bases and J by 7 bases, with 8 bases between the two germline ends. The CDR3 has 12 amino acids. The germline V gene encodes CDR1 KGHSH and CDR2 LQKENI. The CDR3 region is CASSPGTGGYTF. In nucleotides, the CDR3 is TGTGCCAGCTCACCAGGAACGGGTGGCTACACCTTC.

This chain joins TRBV19 and TRBJ2-3; 8 bases are a match to TRBD1. V lost 6 bases to trimming and J lost 4 bases; unmatched junction nucleotides: 9. Per the germline V gene, CDR1 is LNHDA and CDR2 is SQIVND (reference sequence). The CDR3 spans 15 residues. Here the CDR3 DNA reads TGTGCCAGTAGAGGGAGGACAGGGAGTTCAGATACGCAGTATTTT. It specifies CASRGRTGSSDTQYF.

The gene calls are TRBV5-8 and TRBJ1-5; a possible D gene is TRBD1 (5 bases). V lost 4 bases to trimming and J lost 1 base, with 12 bases between them. The CDR3 consists of 15 residues. Germline-derived CDR1 and CDR2 are SGHTS and YDEGEE. CDR3 in amino acids: CASSPRQYSNQPQHF. For the CDR3, the DNA is TGTGCCAGCAGCCCAAGACAGTACAGCAATCAGCCCCAGCATTTT.

The V call is TRBV18, the J call TRBJ2-7, with D maybe TRBD2 (5 bases). The CDR3 extends over 16 amino acids. Germline V gene data show CDR1 as KGHSH and CDR2 as LQKENI. Trimming stripped 1 base from V and 4 bases from J, with 17 bases between. Here the CDR3 reads CASSPQRAKGGYEQYF. Written as DNA, the CDR3 is TGTGCCAGCTCACCACAACGGGCCAAGGGCGGGTACGAGCAGTACTTC.

The chain couples TRBV30 to TRBJ2-1; 8 bases map to TRBD2. Germline CDR1 and CDR2: GTSNPN and SVGIG (reference sequence). The V segment lost 4 bases and the J segment 12 bases; nucleotides outside the gene matches: 17. This CDR3 has 15 amino acids. The chain's CDR3 is CAWKGVASGPVRQFF. CDR3 DNA sequence: TGTGCCTGGAAGGGGGTGGCTAGCGGGCCCGTGCGGCAGTTCTTC.

This clone was detected once. The V gene is TRBV28, the J gene TRBJ1-5, with D perhaps matching TRBD1 (5 bases). CDR3 length equals 15 residues. V was pared by 6 bases and J by 5 bases, with 17 bases between. Germline-derived CDR1 and CDR2 are MDHEN and SYDVKM. The CDR3: CASRPFGGRDQPQHF. The DNA of the CDR3 is TGTGCCAGCAGACCCTTCGGGGGTAGGGATCAGCCCCAGCATTTT.

The chain recombines TRBV7-2 with TRBJ1-5; maybe TRBD1 (6 bases). Germline loops: CDR1 SGHTA, CDR2 FQGNSA. The CDR3 is made up of 13 amino acids. The ends were cut back, 5 bases at V and 7 bases at J, with 12 bases in the middle. The CDR3 sequence is CASSRQESQPQHF. Here the CDR3 DNA reads TGTGCCAGCAGCCGACAGGAGAGCCAGCCCCAGCATTTT.

The V and J genes are TRBV6-2 or TRBV6-3 and TRBJ1-4; TRBD1 matches at 10 bases. Unmatched junction bases numbered 10, after V lost 4 bases and J lost 8 bases. Looked up from germline, CDR1 is MNHEY and CDR2 is SVGEGT. This CDR3 comprises 16 residues. The CDR3 sequence is CASSWGAGTGEEKLFF. The CDR3 nucleotides read TGTGCCAGCAGTTGGGGGGCCGGGACAGGGGAGGAAAAACTGTTTTTT.

V usage is TRBV6-5 and J usage is TRBJ2-7, with TRBD1 identical over 7 bases. Germline-derived CDR1 and CDR2 are MNHEY and SVGAGI. The V gene end was trimmed by 10 bases and the J gene end by 3 bases; junction bases not matched to a gene: 6. The length of the CDR3 is 12 residues. CDR3 coding DNA: TGTGCCACCGCCCGGGACAGCTACGAGCAGTACTTC. Translation: CATARDSYEQYF.

Only a few counts were recorded for this clone. The chain carries TRBV29-1 and TRBJ1-1; 8 positions agree with TRBD1. The CDR3 spans 14 residues. V shed 3 bases, J shed 5 bases, and the junction held 8 bases outside the gene matches. Germline values: CDR1 SQVTM, CDR2 ANQGSEA. CDR3 protein: CSVEQQGAGTEAFF. CDR3 bases: TGCAGCGTTGAGCAGCAGGGGGCAGGGACTGAAGCTTTCTTT. Looking up the rest from reference TRBV29-1 and TRBJ1-1 gives the full variable domain: SAVISQKPSRDICQRGTSLTIQCQVDSQVTMMFWYRQQPGQSLTLIATANQGSEATYESGFVIDKFPISRPNLTFSTLTVSNMSPEDSSIYLCSVEQQGAGTEAFFGQGTRLTVV.

The chain combines TRBV5-1 with TRBJ2-5, with no clear D. The germline V and J ends were trimmed by 3 bases and 4 bases, with 4 bases remaining between them. CDR3 length: 11 residues. CDR1 is SGHRS, CDR2 YFSETQ, per germline. The CDR3 here is CASSSRETQYF. CDR3 sequence (DNA): TGCGCCAGCAGCTCTCGAGAGACCCAGTACTTC.

V gene TRBV5-6 combines with J gene TRBJ2-7; 7 positions agree with TRBD1. The V gene's germline CDR1 is SGHDT and CDR2 YYEEEE. The CDR3 consists of 13 residues. Germline trimming cut 4 bases from V and 4 bases from J; bases unmatched to any gene: 5. The CDR3 DNA follows: TGTGCCAGCAGCGTGGGACAGCCTTACGAGCAGTACTTC. This codes for CASSVGQPYEQYF.

In its sample, this clone was seen a few times. The V call is TRBV12-3 or TRBV12-4, the J call TRBJ1-2, with a tentative D call TRBD1 (5 bases). The CDR3 totals 13 residues. Trimming left V 2 bases short and J 8 bases short, with 12 bases between. The CDR3 coding sequence is TGTGCCAGCAGTTTACGGGCCGGGGGAGGCTACACCTTC. Protein sequence: CASSLRAGGGYTF.

The chain is built from TRBV12-3 or TRBV12-4 and TRBJ1-2; TRBD1 is a possible D gene (6 bases). The CDR3 sequence is 13 residues long. V shed 3 bases and J shed 7 bases, with 12 bases lying between them. CDR3 sequence reads: CASSLQQGGGYTF. The CDR3 nucleotides are TGTGCCAGCAGTTTGCAACAGGGTGGTGGCTACACCTTC.

This clone has a count of ten or more. The chain uses TRBV19 and TRBJ2-2; 9 bases align to TRBD1. The CDR3 loop spans 16 amino acids. Per germline, CDR1 LNHDA and CDR2 SQIVND (reference sequence). V lost 9 bases, J lost 5 bases, and 13 bases stayed unmatched. In nucleotides, the CDR3 is TGTGCCAGCCGACCGAACAGGGGGCGTGGGACCGGGGAGCTGTTTTTT. Amino acid sequence: CASRPNRGRGTGELFF. The complete variable domain, with remaining parts taken from reference TRBV19 and TRBJ2-2, reads DGGITQSPKYLFRKEGQNVTLSCEQNLNHDAMYWYRQDPGQGLRLIYYSQIVNDFQKGDIAEGYSVSREKKESFPLTVTSAQKNPTAFYLCASRPNRGRGTGELFFGEGSRLTVL.

The gene calls are TRBV5-6 and TRBJ2-7; possible D gene TRBD1, 6 bases. Trimming cost V 1 base and J 6 bases, with 17 bases left between them. The CDR3 is 15 residues long. CDR1 SGHDT and CDR2 YYEEEE come from the germline V gene. The CDR3 sequence is CASSLRQGKSGEQYF. The CDR3 bases are TGTGCCAGCAGCTTGAGGCAGGGGAAATCGGGCGAGCAGTACTTC.

This chain connects TRBV5-5 to TRBJ1-1, with D unclear. Between the trimmed V and J ends, which lost 1 base and 1 base, there was a span of 11 bases. Germline CDR1 is SGHKS and CDR2 is YYEKEE (reference sequence). The CDR3 totals 15 residues. CDR3 bases: TGTGCCAGCAGCTTGCCCCCGGTCGGGAACACTGAAGCTTTCTTT. The encoded protein is CASSLPPVGNTEAFF.

This clone was picked up one time. This rearrangement joins TRBV19 to TRBJ1-2, with TRBD1 matching 8 bases. This CDR3 is 15 amino acids long. Germline CDR1 and CDR2: LNHDA and SQIVND (reference sequence). Trimming at V came to 3 bases and at J to 8 bases, leaving 11 bases not matched to a gene. CDR3 amino acids: CASSIAGGAFSGYTF. The CDR3 DNA sequence: TGTGCCAGTAGTATTGCAGGGGGCGCATTCTCAGGCTACACCTTC.

The J gene is TRBJ2-1, the V gene TRBV5-5; D is unresolved. The CDR3 has 12 amino acids. Trimming left V 4 bases short and J 10 bases short, with 12 bases between. CDR1 and CDR2 from the germline V gene are SGHKS and YYEKEE (reference sequence). CDR3 sequence (DNA): TGTGCCAGCAGCCCAACAACGTGGGAGCAGTTCTTC. Its protein product is CASSPTTWEQFF.

The genes are TRBV6-2 or TRBV6-3 and TRBJ2-1; 9 bases match TRBD2. J lost 4 bases, V lost 3 bases, and 7 bases had no gene match. Germline CDR1 is MNHEY and CDR2 is SVGEGT. This CDR3 region has 16 residues. The CDR3 here is CASSYPSGLAYNEQFF. In nucleotides, the CDR3 is TGTGCCAGCAGTTATCCGTCGGGACTAGCTTACAATGAGCAGTTCTTC.

This clone was counted between two and nine times. The V and J genes are TRBV12-3 or TRBV12-4 and TRBJ2-7; D is ambiguous. V gave up 3 bases and J gave up 3 bases, with 6 bases separating them. The CDR3 runs 12 residues. For the CDR3, the DNA is TGTGCCAGCAGTTTCACAATCTACGAGCAGTACTTC. Protein product: CASSFTIYEQYF.

The chain recombines TRBV11-2 with TRBJ2-3; 8 positions match TRBD1. This CDR3 is built from 17 residues. Germline loops: CDR1 SGHAT, CDR2 FQNNGV. J was trimmed by 6 bases and V by 1 base; bases with no gene match: 12. CDR3 sequence reads: CASSLAHRGAEVDTQYF. CDR3 nucleotides: TGTGCCAGCAGCTTAGCCCACAGGGGGGCAGAGGTGGATACGCAGTATTTT.